In its sample, the clone carrying this T cell receptor beta chain was seen many times. Its antigen is still unknown. Germline V CDR1 and CDR2: SGHTA, FQGNSA. Trimming cost V 5 bases and J 3 bases, with 10 bases left between them. CDR3 size: 13 residues. The sample is drawn from a study of spatial heterogeneity in lung cancer. About the research overall: On average, each unique TCR and UMI combination appeared more than ten times in raw reads. General observations from the study: Expanded alpha and beta TCR counts within tumors tracked tumor mutation counts. Ubiquitous and regional expanded TCR counts correlated with ubiquitous and regional nonsynonymous mutations, respectively.

The time point is: sample taken at primary tumor resection. Each TCR cDNA molecule carried a unique molecular identifier. TCRdb re-called the 5' RACE reads with MiXCR, one entry per CDR3 protein. Of about 10,000 distinct CDR3 sequences detected, about 11% appear once; the ten largest clones hold around 13%. Here the sequenced sample was lung tumor tissue, taken at surgery. The J gene is TRBJ1-1, the V gene TRBV7-2; D gene uncertain. The source of this sequence is a female donor with early-stage non-small cell lung cancer. This chain's CDR3 is CASSAGRDTEAFF. The CDR3, as DNA: TGTGCCAGCAGCGCCGGACGGGACACTGAAGCTTTCTTT. The whole variable domain, remainder taken from reference TRBV7-2 and TRBJ1-1, is GAGVSQSPSNKVTEKGKDVELRCDPISGHTALYWYRQSLGQGLEFLIYFQGNSAPDKSGLPSDRFSAERTGGSVSTLTIQRTQQEDSAVYLCASSAGRDTEAFFGQGTRLTVV.